The 26 T cell receptor beta chains in this list originate from one sample, sequenced in a study of T cells in Graves' hyperthyroidism and ophthalmopathy (dated by TCRdb to the late 2010s). The method behind the library was multiplex PCR. Sequencing relied on an Illumina HiSeq 2000. The TCR beta CDR3 regions were amplified from RNA transcripts. The TCR CDR3 was subjected to a first round of RT-PCR using the HTBI primer set and the Qiagen OneStep RT-PCR kit. The raw public data were reprocessed by TCRdb itself: fastp quality trimming at Q25, MiXCR clonotype calling, in-frame beta chains only. Here each entry gathers all rows of one CDR3 protein and keeps the most common genes and DNA. The sample has some 490,000 distinct CDR3 sequences on record, about 16% of them singletons. The ten largest clones add up to around 32% of the sample. Sequencing was performed on blood. Receptors were obtained from a young woman with Graves' ophthalmopathy.

The sample holds a few counts of this clonotype. CDR3 nucleotide sequence: TGTGCCAGCAGCCAAGTTGTAGGGAAGGAGACCCAGTACTTC. Translating it yields CASSQVVGKETQYF. This chain uses TRBV14 with TRBJ2-5; no reliable D call. The ends were cut back, 1 base at V and 5 bases at J, with 11 bases in the middle. This CDR3 has 14 residues. Germline V lookup: CDR1 SGHDN, CDR2 FVKESK.

This clonotype showed up many times. The chain combines TRBV7-9 with TRBJ2-7; possible D gene TRBD2, 5 bases. From germline, CDR1 is SEHNR and CDR2 FQNEAQ (reference sequence). The CDR3 is 13 amino acids. V was trimmed by 3 bases and J by 5 bases, leaving 11 bases between them. DNA of the CDR3: TGTGCCAGCAGCTTTACACTGGAGGACGAGCAGTACTTC. This translates into CASSFTLEDEQYF.

This clonotype was seen repeatedly, ten times or more. The chain has TRBV7-2 and TRBJ2-5, with D possibly being TRBD2 (5 bases). Trimming took off 5 bases at V and 3 bases at J, with 13 bases between the two ends. The CDR3 is 14 residues long. CDR1 and CDR2 (germline): SGHTA, FQGNSA. The CDR3 sequence: CASSPYFGEETQYF. DNA for the CDR3: TGTGCCAGCAGCCCATATTTCGGGGAAGAGACCCAGTACTTC.

There are many counts of this clonotype. The chain links TRBV28 to TRBJ2-1; TRBD2 aligns across 8 bases. The CDR3 extends over 16 amino acids. V dropped 5 bases and J dropped 8; count of bases not matched to a gene: 14. Germline V CDR1 and CDR2: MDHEN, SYDVKM. As DNA, the CDR3 is TGTGCCAGCAGTCTTCCTACTAGCGGACCTCGGGATGAGCAGTTCTTC. Translating gives CASSLPTSGPRDEQFF.

This clonotype was recorded many times. This CDR3 reads CSVESSGPSYNEQFF. CDR3 sequence (DNA): TGCAGCGTTGAGTCTAGCGGGCCTTCCTACAATGAGCAGTTCTTC. The V call is TRBV29-1, the J call TRBJ2-1; 8 bases line up with TRBD2. CDR1 is SQVTM, CDR2 ANQGSEA, per germline. The CDR3 totals 15 residues. J was trimmed by 1 base and V by 3 bases; bases with no gene match: 5.

This chain joins TRBV5-5 and TRBJ2-3, with D unresolved. In germline, CDR1 is SGHKS, CDR2 YYEKEE (reference sequence). This CDR3 comprises 15 residues. Between the trimmed V and J ends, which lost 3 bases and 2 bases, there was a span of 13 bases. CDR3 coding DNA: TGTGCCAGCAGCTCTCAGTTGGACCACACAGATACGCAGTATTTT. Protein product: CASSSQLDHTDTQYF.

This clonotype was detected many times. The chain recombines TRBV20-1 with TRBJ2-1; 11 bases are a match to TRBD1. CDR3 length: 18 amino acids. Unmatched junction bases numbered 12, after V lost 5 bases and J lost 0 bases. CDR1 is DFQATT and CDR2 is SNEGSKA in the germline V gene (reference sequence). The CDR3 DNA is TGCAGTGCTCCTGGACAGGGGGCCTACCGGAGCTCCTACAATGAGCAGTTCTTC. Its protein product is CSAPGQGAYRSSYNEQFF.

This clonotype was detected many times. The rearrangement links TRBV28 to TRBJ2-7; 11 bases are a match to TRBD1. This CDR3 has 17 residues. The trim removed 1 base at V and 3 bases at J, leaving 8 bases unmatched. Germline CDR1 reads MDHEN; CDR2 reads SYDVKM. CDR3 DNA sequence: TGTGCCAGCAGTTTATTAAGGGGGGGACAGGGGGTCTACGAGCAGTACTTC. This translates into CASSLLRGGQGVYEQYF.

This clonotype was recorded many times. The V and J genes are TRBV7-9 and TRBJ2-3; the D is unclear. The germline V and J ends were trimmed by 10 bases and 2 bases, with 10 bases remaining between them. Germline V CDR1 and CDR2: SEHNR, FQNEAQ (reference sequence). This CDR3 has 12 residues. This CDR3 reads CATAWITDTQYF. CDR3 sequence (DNA): TGTGCCACGGCGTGGATCACAGATACGCAGTATTTT. The variable domain in full, completed from reference TRBV7-9 and TRBJ2-3, reads DTGVSQNPRHKITKRGQNVTFRCDPISEHNRLYWYRQTLGQGPEFLTYFQNEAQLEKSRLLSDRFSAERPKGSFSTLEIQRTEQGDSAMYLCATAWITDTQYFGPGTRLTVL.

The chain is built from TRBV24-1 and TRBJ2-1; 8 nucleotides align to TRBD2. The trim removed 1 base at V and 1 base at J, leaving 5 bases unmatched. The CDR3 spans 17 residues. The germline V gene has CDR1 KGHDR and CDR2 SFDVKD. The CDR3 nucleotides are TGTGCCACCAGTGATTTAGCGGGAGAGGGGTCCTACAATGAGCAGTTCTTC. Protein: CATSDLAGEGSYNEQFF.

This chain uses TRBV7-9 with TRBJ2-7; D may be TRBD2 (5 bases). The CDR3 length is 15 residues. Between the trimmed V and J ends, which lost 5 bases and 3 bases, there was a span of 17 bases. Germline CDR1 is SEHNR and CDR2 is FQNEAQ (reference sequence). The CDR3 sequence is CASSHTGVGSYEQYF. CDR3 coding DNA: TGTGCCAGCAGCCACACCGGGGTAGGGAGCTACGAGCAGTACTTC.

This clonotype was seen a few times. The chain uses TRBV9 and TRBJ2-5; D perhaps matches TRBD2 (6 bases). This CDR3 spans 13 amino acids. The germline CDR1 and CDR2 sequences are SGDLS and YYNGEE. V was trimmed by 0 bases and J by 4 bases, leaving 7 bases between them. The CDR3 sequence: CASSVGGVETQYF. CDR3 coding DNA: TGTGCCAGCAGCGTAGGGGGGGTAGAGACCCAGTACTTC.

There are many counts of this clonotype. The gene calls are TRBV7-9 and TRBJ2-3, with D uncertain. Germline V CDR1 and CDR2: SEHNR, FQNEAQ (reference sequence). V was pared by 3 bases and J by 1 base, with 8 bases between. This CDR3 is built from 14 residues. The CDR3 sequence is CASSFHSGTDTQYF. CDR3 in DNA: TGTGCCAGCAGCTTCCACTCAGGCACAGATACGCAGTATTTT.

This clonotype was seen many times. The gene calls are TRBV28 and TRBJ2-2, with TRBD2 matching 12 bases. J was trimmed by 5 bases and V by 6 bases; bases with no gene match: 7. From germline, CDR1 is MDHEN and CDR2 SYDVKM. The CDR3 sequence is 16 residues long. CDR3: CASSPGLAGLTGELFF. The CDR3 DNA reads as TGTGCCAGCAGCCCTGGACTAGCGGGACTGACCGGGGAGCTGTTTTTT.

This clonotype was seen a handful of times. The chain combines TRBV4-3 with TRBJ2-2; unclear D gene. Germline CDR1 and CDR2: LGHNA and YSLEER. V was trimmed by 0 bases and J by 9 bases, leaving 17 bases between them. The length of the CDR3 is 16 residues. CDR3: CASSQDRVSFWRELFF. CDR3 bases: TGCGCCAGCAGCCAAGATAGGGTGAGCTTTTGGAGGGAGCTGTTTTTT.

This clonotype was counted ten times or more. The rearrangement uses TRBV5-6 and TRBJ2-7; unclear D gene. The CDR3 has 11 amino acids. The V end was cut by 3 bases, the J end by 3 bases, with 4 bases between. CDR1 and CDR2 (germline): SGHDT, YYEEEE. As DNA, the CDR3 is TGTGCCAGCAGCTCCTACTACGAGCAGTACTTC. It is translated as CASSSYYEQYF.

This clonotype was counted many times. The genes are TRBV5-1 and TRBJ2-5; no reliable D call. The CDR3 sequence is 15 residues long. Trimming shortened V by 6 bases and J by 1 base, and 16 bases separated the two germline ends. CDR1 is SGHRS and CDR2 is YFSETQ in the germline V gene. CDR3 region: CASTKGSATQETQYF. The CDR3 DNA is TGCGCCAGCACCAAGGGATCGGCTACCCAAGAGACCCAGTACTTC.

This clonotype was detected a few times. The rearrangement uses TRBV6-6 and TRBJ2-1; 10 bases match TRBD2. CDR1 and CDR2 (germline): MNHNY, SVGAGI (reference sequence). The CDR3 consists of 17 residues. The V and J ends lost 0 bases and 3 bases, in that order; junction bases with no gene match: 5. The CDR3 loop is CASSYSIRTSGYNEQFF. CDR3 nucleotides: TGTGCCAGCAGTTACTCCATTCGGACTAGCGGCTACAATGAGCAGTTCTTC.

This clonotype was seen at least ten times. V is TRBV4-1 and J is TRBJ2-7, with D unresolved. Trimming cost V 1 base and J 0 bases, with 7 bases left between them. Germline loops: CDR1 MGHRA, CDR2 YSYEKL. The CDR3 totals 14 residues. CDR3 amino acids: CASSQAKFSYEQYF. Written as DNA, the CDR3 is TGCGCCAGCAGCCAAGCCAAGTTCTCCTACGAGCAGTACTTC.

This clonotype appeared a few times. The V call is TRBV19, the J call TRBJ2-5, with a possible D match to TRBD2 (5 bases). Germline CDR1 and CDR2: LNHDA and SQIVND (reference sequence). The CDR3 runs to 14 residues. V lost 3 bases, J lost 7 bases, and 15 bases lay in between. DNA of the CDR3: TGTGCCAGTAGTATGGTTGGCGGGCAAAGGACCCAGTACTTC. This encodes CASSMVGGQRTQYF.

This clonotype was counted only a few times. This CDR3 reads CSEITGGGTEAFF. CDR3 in DNA: TGCAGCGAGATAACAGGGGGGGGCACTGAAGCTTTCTTT. The V gene is TRBV20-1, the J gene TRBJ1-1, with 8 bases fitting TRBD1. The germline V gene has CDR1 DFQATT and CDR2 SNEGSKA (reference sequence). The CDR3 consists of 13 residues.

J is TRBJ1-1 and V is TRBV4-3; D is perhaps TRBD1 (5 bases). CDR3 length: 14 amino acids. V gave up 0 bases and J gave up 1 base, with 6 bases separating them. CDR1 and CDR2 from the germline V gene are LGHNA and YSLEER. The DNA for the CDR3 is TGCGCCAGCAGCCAAGACAGGGAGAACACTGAAGCTTTCTTT. Translation: CASSQDRENTEAFF.

On this clonotype itself: The junction does not match germline at one end; this may be a read error. The chain's CDR3 is CASTLGTSGSHF. The CDR3 nucleotides read TGTGCCAGCACCCTGGGGACTAGCGGGTCGCACTTC. The V call is TRBV11-2, the J call TRBJ2-5; 12 bases map to TRBD2. Looked up from germline, CDR1 is SGHAT and CDR2 is FQNNGV. The CDR3 has 12 residues.

The table lists this clonotype with a few counts. The J gene is TRBJ2-1, the V gene TRBV20-1, with D perhaps matching TRBD1 or TRBD2 (6 bases each). The V and J ends lost 3 bases and 2 bases respectively, with 11 bases between them. The CDR3 spans 14 residues. The germline gives CDR1 DFQATT, CDR2 SNEGSKA (reference sequence). In nucleotides, the CDR3 is TGCAGTGCTAGTAGGGGGACTGCCTACAATGAGCAGTTCTTC. It is translated as CSASRGTAYNEQFF.

This clonotype came up many times. V usage is TRBV7-2 and J usage is TRBJ2-7; tentatively, D is TRBD1 or TRBD2 (7 bases each). Trimming stripped 5 bases from V and 3 bases from J, with 20 bases between. Germline CDR1 is SGHTA and CDR2 is FQGNSA. The CDR3 consists of 16 residues. The CDR3 nucleotides are TGTGCCAGCAGCCTAGGGGGGGACAGCTATCACTACGAGCAGTACTTC. As protein: CASSLGGDSYHYEQYF. The variable domain in full, with the rest retrieved from reference TRBV7-2 and TRBJ2-7, is GAGVSQSPSNKVTEKGKDVELRCDPISGHTALYWYRQSLGQGLEFLIYFQGNSAPDKSGLPSDRFSAERTGGSVSTLTIQRTQQEDSAVYLCASSLGGDSYHYEQYFGPGTRLTVT.

This clonotype was observed many times. The V call is TRBV28, the J call TRBJ2-1; tentative D call: TRBD2 (5 bases). CDR1 MDHEN and CDR2 SYDVKM come from the germline V gene. The CDR3 has 16 amino acids. V was clipped by 6 bases and J by 8 bases, with 23 bases between them. CDR3 nucleotide sequence: TGTGCCAGCAGCCCTCTGGGCAGCGGCCTCGGGGATGAGCAGTTCTTC. As protein: CASSPLGSGLGDEQFF. The variable domain in full, with the rest retrieved from reference TRBV28 and TRBJ2-1, is DVKVTQSSRYLVKRTGEKVFLECVQDMDHENMFWYRQDPGLGLRLIYFSYDVKMKEKGDIPEGYSVSREKKERFSLILESASTNQTSMYLCASSPLGSGLGDEQFFGPGTRLTVL.